This TCR beta chain is drawn from a study of blood T cell repertoires in COVID-19. This table comes from immunoSEQ multiplex PCR, and its TCRdb copy is limited to in-frame clones, with some not included. The data hold 100,000 to 150,000 clones, with around nine tenths observed a single time. Seattle participants joined during active infection and were tracked over time. This CDR3 contains 14 residues. Germline-derived CDR1 and CDR2 are MNHNS and SASEGT. V lost 2 bases to trimming and J lost 2 bases, with 10 bases between them. This clonotype was obtained from a man aged 55 to 69 with COVID-19, enrolled during active disease. The genes are TRBV6-1 and TRBJ2-7, with TRBD1 as a possible D gene (5 bases). The specimen was peripheral blood. CDR3 protein: CASSEWAGPYEQYF. In DNA form, the CDR3 reads TGTGCCAGCAGTGAATGGGCAGGGCCCTACGAGCAGTACTTC.